This paragraph reports one T cell receptor (beta chain). Its antigen remains unknown. The source of the sample is a study of cytomegalovirus exposure and HLA in healthy donors. Study results and caveats: Under in vitro conditions, three CMV-associated chains were confirmed as specific for CMV antigens. With later analysis, a missense DCLRE1C variant became linked to TCR beta V- and J-gene trimming. The authors later found HLA-associated TCR beta chains more clonally expanded than equally common others.

This PCR relied on a set of 60 Vbeta primers and 13 Jbeta primers. Only in-frame clones appear in the TCRdb table, and some are missing; sequencing was by immunoSEQ multiplex PCR. The sample lists around 180,000 clones, more than 85% occurring once. There are 16 residues in the CDR3. Germline lookup yields CDR1 MNHEY and CDR2 SMNVEV (reference sequence). The V end was cut by 5 bases, the J end by 10 bases, with 23 bases between. The sample taken for sequencing was PBMCs. This TCR was recovered from a woman aged 18-30 years in good health and CMV-seronegative. This chain connects TRBV27 to TRBJ1-4; D remains unclear. The CDR3 DNA reads as TGTGCCAGCAGTCTAGTATCGGCCGGGTCGGGAGGAAAACTGTTTTTT. Translating gives CASSLVSAGSGGKLFF. Full variable domain (outside the CDR3, taken from reference TRBV27 and TRBJ1-4): EAQVTQNPRYLITVTGKKLTVTCSQNMNHEYMSWYRQDPGLGLRQIYYSMNVEVTDKGDVPEGYKVSRKEKRNFPLILESPSPNQTSLYFCASSLVSAGSGGKLFFGSGTQLSVL.